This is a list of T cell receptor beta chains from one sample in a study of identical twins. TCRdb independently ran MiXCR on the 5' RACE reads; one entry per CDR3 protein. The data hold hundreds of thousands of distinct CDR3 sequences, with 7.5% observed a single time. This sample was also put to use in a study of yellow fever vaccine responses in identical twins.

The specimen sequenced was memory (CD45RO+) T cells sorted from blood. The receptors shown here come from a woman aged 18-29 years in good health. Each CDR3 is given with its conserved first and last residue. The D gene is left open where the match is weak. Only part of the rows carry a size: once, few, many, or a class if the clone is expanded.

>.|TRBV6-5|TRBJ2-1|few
CASSYARPGEQFF
TGTGCCAGCAGTTACGCACGTCCCGGGGAGCAGTTCTTC
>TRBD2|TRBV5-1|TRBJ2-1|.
CASVRSGGSSYNEQFF
TGCGCCAGCGTTAGGAGCGGGGGTTCATCCTACAATGAGCAGTTCTTC
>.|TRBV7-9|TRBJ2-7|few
CASSFGPNSYEQYF
TGTGCCAGCAGCTTCGGACCGAACTCCTACGAGCAGTACTTC
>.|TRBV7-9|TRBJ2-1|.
CASSSRPGNEQNF
TGTGCCAGCAGCTCCCGCCCAGGTAATGAGCAAAACTTC
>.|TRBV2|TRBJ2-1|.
CASSSGEFSYNEQFF
TGTGCCAGCAGTTCCGGGGAATTCTCCTACAATGAGCAGTTCTTC
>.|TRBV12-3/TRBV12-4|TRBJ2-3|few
CASSLASLVSTDTQYF
TGTGCCAGCAGTTTAGCGTCGCTAGTGAGCACAGATACGCAGTATTTT
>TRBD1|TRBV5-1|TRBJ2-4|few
CASSPGQVANIQYF
TGCGCCAGCAGCCCGGGACAGGTAGCCAACATTCAGTACTTC
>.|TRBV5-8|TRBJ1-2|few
CASSLTGTYGYTF
TGTGCCAGCAGCTTGACAGGGACCTATGGCTACACCTTC
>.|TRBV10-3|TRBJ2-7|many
CAISEGTLTYEQYF
TGTGCCATCAGTGAAGGGACTCTTACCTACGAGCAGTACTTC
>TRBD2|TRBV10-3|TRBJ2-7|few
CAISLTSGAIYEQYF
TGTGCCATCAGCCTGACTAGCGGGGCAATCTACGAGCAGTACTTC
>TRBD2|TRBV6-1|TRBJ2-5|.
CASSELGGGSQETQYF
TGTGCCAGCAGTGAATTAGGCGGGGGGTCCCAAGAGACCCAGTACTTC
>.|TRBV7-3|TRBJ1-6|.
CASSLDMGPLHF
TGTGCCAGCAGCTTAGATATGGGGCCCCTCCACTTT
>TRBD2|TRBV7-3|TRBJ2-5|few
CASSTAGAETQYF
TGTGCCAGCAGCACAGCGGGGGCAGAGACCCAGTACTTC
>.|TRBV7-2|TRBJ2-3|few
CASRFSSTDTQYF
TGTGCCAGCAGGTTCAGTAGCACAGATACGCAGTATTTT
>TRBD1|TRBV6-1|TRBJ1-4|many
CASSRDSTATNEKLFF
TGTGCCAGCAGCCGGGACAGCACCGCAACTAATGAAAAACTGTTTTTT
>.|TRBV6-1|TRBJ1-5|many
CASSVTWGQPQHF
TGTGCCAGCAGTGTAACGTGGGGACAGCCCCAGCATTTT
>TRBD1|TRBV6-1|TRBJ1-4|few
CASSITGTGGEKLFF
TGTGCCAGCAGTATAACCGGGACAGGGGGCGAAAAACTGTTTTTT
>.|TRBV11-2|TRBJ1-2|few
CASRLSTGSYGYTF
TGTGCCAGCAGACTCTCTACAGGGTCCTATGGCTACACCTTC
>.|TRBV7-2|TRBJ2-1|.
CASSSTDLAHNEQFF
TGTGCCAGCAGTTCTACCGACCTCGCCCACAATGAGCAGTTCTTC
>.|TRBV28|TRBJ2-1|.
CASSDLLIENNEQFF
TGTGCCAGCAGTGATCTTTTGATAGAAAACAATGAGCAGTTCTTC
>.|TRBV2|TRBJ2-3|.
CASSEALGGTRMDTQYF
TGTGCCAGCAGTGAAGCGCTAGGAGGGACTCGGATGGATACGCAGTATTTT
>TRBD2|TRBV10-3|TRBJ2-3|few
CAISDGTSGTYTDTQYF
TGTGCCATCAGTGACGGGACTAGCGGGACCTACACAGATACGCAGTATTTT
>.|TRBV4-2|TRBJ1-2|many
CASSQGGASYGYTF
TGTGCCAGCAGCCAAGGTGGGGCAAGCTATGGCTACACCTTC
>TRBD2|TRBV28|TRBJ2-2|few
CASRGWTSGLANTGELFF
TGTGCCAGCAGGGGGTGGACTAGCGGCCTAGCGAACACCGGGGAGCTGTTTTTT
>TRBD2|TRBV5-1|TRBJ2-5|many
CASSSDGGGLQTQYF
TGCGCCAGCAGCTCCGATGGCGGGGGGTTGCAGACCCAGTACTTC
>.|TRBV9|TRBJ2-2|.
CASSVDFSTRNTGELFF
TGTGCCAGCAGCGTAGATTTCTCCACTCGAAACACCGGGGAGCTGTTTTTT
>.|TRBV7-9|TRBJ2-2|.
CASSPQRGVGELFF
TGTGCCAGCAGCCCCCAGAGGGGCGTCGGGGAGCTGTTTTTT
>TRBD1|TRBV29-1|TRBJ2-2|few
CRRQGARPGELFF
TGCAGAAGACAGGGGGCGCGCCCCGGGGAGCTGTTTTTT
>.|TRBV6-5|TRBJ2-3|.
CASSYQSIVGSDTQYF
TGTGCCAGCAGTTATCAGAGCATAGTAGGTTCAGATACGCAGTATTTT
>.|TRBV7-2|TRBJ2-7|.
CASSLGVGGSYEQYF
TGTGCCAGCAGCTTAGGTGTCGGGGGCAGCTACGAGCAGTACTTC
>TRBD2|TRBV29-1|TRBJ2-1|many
CSVTGTSGPWGYNEQFF
TGCAGCGTGACCGGGACTAGCGGACCCTGGGGATACAATGAGCAGTTCTTC
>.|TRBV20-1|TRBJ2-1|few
CSARAPLAVENEQFF
TGCAGTGCTAGAGCACCTTTGGCGGTGGAAAATGAGCAGTTCTTC
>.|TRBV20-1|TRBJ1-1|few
CSARTQGLEAFF
TGCAGTGCTAGGACACAGGGTCTTGAAGCTTTCTTT
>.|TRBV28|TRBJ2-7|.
CASRATGSIYEQYF
TGTGCCAGCAGGGCGACAGGCTCAATCTACGAGCAGTACTTC
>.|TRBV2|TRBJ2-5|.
CASTGFSGTQYF
TGTGCCAGCACAGGATTTTCGGGGACCCAGTACTTC
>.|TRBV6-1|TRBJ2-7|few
CASSEMSGAWGEQYF
TGTGCCAGCAGTGAGATGAGTGGGGCGTGGGGCGAGCAGTACTTC
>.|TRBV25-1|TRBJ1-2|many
CASRADFNYGYTF
TGTGCCAGCAGGGCCGATTTTAACTATGGCTACACCTTC
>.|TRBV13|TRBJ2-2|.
CASSLYLRFASSTGELFF
TGTGCCAGCAGCTTATATTTGCGGTTCGCTAGCAGCACCGGGGAGCTGTTTTTT
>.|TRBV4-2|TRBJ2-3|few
CASRSSSTDTQYF
TGTGCCAGCCGTAGTTCCAGCACAGATACGCAGTATTTT
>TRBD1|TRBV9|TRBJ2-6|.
CASLGGTGGSGANVLTF
TGTGCCAGCCTCGGGGGGACAGGGGGCTCTGGGGCCAACGTCCTGACTTTC
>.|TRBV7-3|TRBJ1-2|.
CASSLGIGYGYTF
TGTGCCAGCAGCTTGGGGATAGGCTATGGCTACACCTTC
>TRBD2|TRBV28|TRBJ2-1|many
CASSLSGAGKRGEQFF
TGTGCCAGCAGTTTGAGTGGGGCAGGGAAGCGGGGTGAGCAGTTCTTC
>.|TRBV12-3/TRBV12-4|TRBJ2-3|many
CASSGGFSSQYF
TGTGCCAGCAGTGGGGGCTTTTCGTCGCAGTATTTT
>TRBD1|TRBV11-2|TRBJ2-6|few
CASSLGGTELSGANVLTF
TGTGCCAGCAGCTTAGGTGGGACAGAACTCTCTGGGGCCAACGTCCTGACTTTC
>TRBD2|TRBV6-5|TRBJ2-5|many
CASSWTSQETQYF
TGTGCCAGCAGTTGGACTAGCCAAGAGACCCAGTACTTC
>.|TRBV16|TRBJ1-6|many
CASSQSASPLHF
TGTGCCAGCAGCCAATCTGCTTCACCCCTCCACTTT
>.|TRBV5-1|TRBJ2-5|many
CASSGGLQETQYF
TGTGCCAGCAGTGGGGGACTCCAAGAGACCCAGTACTTC
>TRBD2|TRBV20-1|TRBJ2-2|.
CSASRTSGKAGELFF
TGCAGTGCTTCCCGGACTAGCGGGAAGGCCGGGGAGCTGTTTTTT
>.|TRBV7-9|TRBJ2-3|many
CASSTNSGTSTDTQYF
TGTGCCAGCAGCACCAACTCCGGGACTAGCACAGATACGCAGTATTTT